A selection of T cell receptor beta chains follows, all from one sample in a study of blood T cells in healthy people across ages. TCRdb recomputed calls from the 5' RACE reads with MiXCR, one row per CDR3 protein. The sample has approximately 1,700,000 distinct CDR3 sequences, around 42% seen once; the top ten hold 20% to 25%. Material for sequencing was blood. All receptors come from a human donor in good health. The CDR3 runs from the conserved cysteine through the conserved F or W. The D gene is left open where the match is weak. Size is omitted from some rows. Given values are once, few, many or a class for expanded clones.

v_gene	abundance	d_gene	j_gene	CDR3aa	CDR3nt
TRBV20-1	many	.	TRBJ2-7	CSARVWETYEQYF	TGCAGTGCTAGAGTATGGGAAACCTACGAGCAGTACTTC
TRBV16	few	.	TRBJ1-2	CASSQSTPSGDGYTF	TGTGCCAGCAGCCAATCAACCCCTTCGGGGGACGGCTACACCTTC
TRBV29-1	many	.	TRBJ2-1	CSVGNREDEQFF	TGCAGCGTGGGAAACAGGGAGGATGAGCAGTTCTTC
TRBV4-1	many	.	TRBJ2-5	CASSRLVGETQYF	TGCGCCAGCAGCCGGCTGGTGGGGGAGACCCAGTACTTC
TRBV20-1	.	TRBD1	TRBJ1-2	CSSDRGFYGYTF	TGCAGTAGCGACAGGGGATTCTATGGCTACACCTTC
TRBV12-3/TRBV12-4	.	.	TRBJ2-5	CASSLSRIQYF	TGTGCCAGCAGTTTATCCCGGATCCAGTACTTC
TRBV15	few	.	TRBJ2-7	CATSRDGLSRDEQYF	TGTGCCACCAGCAGAGACGGGCTATCTCGTGACGAGCAGTACTTC
TRBV5-5	.	.	TRBJ1-2	CASSPTTDRTYGYTF	TGTGCCAGCAGCCCTACTACCGACAGAACCTATGGCTACACCTTC
TRBV20-1	few	TRBD1	TRBJ1-5	CSVGTGISQHF	TGCAGTGTTGGGACAGGGATCTCCCAGCATTTT
TRBV20-1	.	TRBD1	TRBJ1-2	CSAQDRALYGYTF	TGCAGTGCGCAAGACAGGGCTCTTTATGGCTACACCTTC
TRBV28	.	.	TRBJ2-1	CASRGGRGFDEQFF	TGTGCCAGCAGGGGGGGCAGGGGATTCGATGAGCAGTTCTTC
TRBV7-2	once	TRBD1	TRBJ1-1	CASSARQGRNTEAFF	TGTGCCAGCAGCGCCCGACAGGGACGTAACACTGAAGCTTTCTTT
TRBV7-7	.	.	TRBJ2-1	CASSLGSIGNEQFF	TGTGCCAGCAGCTTAGGGTCCATCGGGAATGAGCAGTTCTTC
TRBV12-5	.	TRBD1	TRBJ1-6	CASGSDRAGNSPLHF	TGTGCTAGTGGTTCAGACAGGGCGGGTAATTCACCCCTCCACTTT
TRBV29-1	.	.	TRBJ2-3	CSVEARGLSTDTQYF	TGCAGCGTTGAAGCTCGGGGGCTTAGCACAGATACGCAGTATTTT
TRBV29-1	few	TRBD1	TRBJ1-2	CSDAGHFDRGRGGYTF	TGCAGCGACGCGGGGCACTTCGACAGGGGGCGCGGTGGCTACACCTTC
TRBV4-3	.	.	TRBJ2-7	CASSPRQTSYEQYF	TGCGCCAGCAGCCCGCGACAGACCTCCTACGAGCAGTACTTC
TRBV20-1	few	.	TRBJ2-7	CSATGTENYEQYF	TGCAGTGCCACCGGGACCGAAAACTACGAGCAGTACTTC
TRBV5-1	.	TRBD1	TRBJ1-1	CASSTQGADTEAFF	TGCGCCAGCAGCACACAGGGGGCGGACACTGAAGCTTTCTTT
TRBV14	.	.	TRBJ2-7	CASSQGQNFYEQYF	TGTGCCAGCAGCCAAGGGCAGAACTTCTACGAGCAGTACTTC
TRBV9	.	TRBD1	TRBJ1-4	CASSERGHWNEKLFF	TGTGCCAGCAGCGAGAGGGGGCATTGGAATGAAAAACTGTTTTTT
TRBV7-9	many	.	TRBJ1-1	CASSLGGVTEAFF	TGTGCCAGCAGCCTGGGAGGGGTTACTGAAGCTTTCTTT
TRBV29-1	few	.	TRBJ2-3	CSVAVGGTDTQYF	TGCAGCGTTGCGGTTGGGGGGACAGATACGCAGTATTTT
TRBV20-1	.	TRBD2	TRBJ2-1	CSATILAANDNEQFF	TGCAGTGCAACAATTCTAGCGGCGAACGACAATGAGCAGTTCTTC
TRBV15	.	.	TRBJ2-1	CATSRDPLQETQFF	TGTGCCACCAGCAGAGATCCATTGCAAGAGACCCAGTTCTTC
TRBV29-1	.	.	TRBJ2-7	CSVSRETYEQYF	TGCAGCGTTTCCAGGGAGACCTACGAGCAGTACTTC
TRBV12-3/TRBV12-4	.	TRBD1	TRBJ1-4	CASSLRGEGASEKLFF	TGTGCCAGCAGCCTTCGTGGTGAGGGGGCGTCTGAAAAACTGTTTTTT
TRBV29-1	.	.	TRBJ1-4	CSVLLHTTNEKLFF	TGCAGCGTTCTGCTCCACACAACTAATGAAAAACTGTTTTTT
TRBV2	.	.	TRBJ2-1	CASMEHVGGSEQFF	TGTGCCAGCATGGAGCACGTGGGAGGATCGGAGCAGTTCTTC
TRBV20-1	.	TRBD2	TRBJ2-1	CSARGLAGSSYNEQFF	TGCAGTGCTAGAGGACTAGCGGGGTCCTCCTACAATGAGCAGTTCTTC
TRBV9	.	.	TRBJ1-6	CASSVGHINSPLHF	TGTGCCAGCAGCGTTGGACACATTAATTCACCCCTCCACTTT
TRBV20-1	.	.	TRBJ2-3	CSARFGGVTDTQYF	TGCAGTGCTAGATTTGGGGGAGTTACAGATACGCAGTATTTT
TRBV20-1	.	.	TRBJ1-1	CSARGRRRITEAFF	TGCAGTGCTAGAGGGAGGAGAAGGATAACTGAAGCTTTCTTT
TRBV6-5	once	.	TRBJ2-5	CASSYQRPGEEAQYF	TGTGCCAGCAGTTACCAGCGTCCAGGGGAAGAGGCCCAGTACTTC
TRBV28	.	.	TRBJ2-2	CASIYGPLNTGELFF	TGTGCCAGCATATACGGGCCACTGAACACCGGGGAGCTGTTTTTT
TRBV20-1	few	.	TRBJ2-1	CSARVAVRGNEQFF	TGCAGTGCTAGAGTTGCGGTGAGGGGCAATGAGCAGTTCTTC
TRBV7-3	few	.	TRBJ2-5	CASSQSRVETQYF	TGTGCCAGCAGCCAATCCAGGGTGGAGACCCAGTACTTC
TRBV12-3/TRBV12-4	.	.	TRBJ2-2	CASRTTNTGELFF	TGTGCCAGCAGGACAACGAACACCGGGGAGCTGTTTTTT
TRBV9	once	.	TRBJ1-1	CASSGNPGRGTEAFF	TGTGCCAGCAGCGGGAACCCGGGGCGGGGGACTGAAGCTTTCTTT
TRBV2	.	.	TRBJ2-1	CASSVWGSYNEQFF	TGTGCCAGCAGTGTCTGGGGCTCCTACAATGAGCAGTTCTTC
TRBV7-2	many	TRBD2	TRBJ2-3	CASSLLAGFTDTQYF	TGTGCCAGCAGCTTACTAGCGGGATTCACAGATACGCAGTATTTT